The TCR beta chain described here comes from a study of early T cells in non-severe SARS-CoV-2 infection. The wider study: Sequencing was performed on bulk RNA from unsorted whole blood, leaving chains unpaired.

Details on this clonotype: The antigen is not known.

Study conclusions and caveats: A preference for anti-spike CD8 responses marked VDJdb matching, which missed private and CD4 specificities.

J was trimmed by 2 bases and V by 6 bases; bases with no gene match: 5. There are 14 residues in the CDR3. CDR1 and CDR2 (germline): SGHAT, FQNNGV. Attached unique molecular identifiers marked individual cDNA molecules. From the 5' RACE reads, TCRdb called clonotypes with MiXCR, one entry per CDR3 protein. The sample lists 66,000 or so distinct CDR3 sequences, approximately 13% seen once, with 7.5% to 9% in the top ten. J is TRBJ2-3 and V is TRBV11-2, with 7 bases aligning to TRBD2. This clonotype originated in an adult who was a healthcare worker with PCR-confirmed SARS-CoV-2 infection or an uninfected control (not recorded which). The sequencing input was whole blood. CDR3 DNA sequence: TGTGCCAGCAGGCGCAGCGGGAACACAGATACGCAGTATTTT. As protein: CASRRSGNTDTQYF.